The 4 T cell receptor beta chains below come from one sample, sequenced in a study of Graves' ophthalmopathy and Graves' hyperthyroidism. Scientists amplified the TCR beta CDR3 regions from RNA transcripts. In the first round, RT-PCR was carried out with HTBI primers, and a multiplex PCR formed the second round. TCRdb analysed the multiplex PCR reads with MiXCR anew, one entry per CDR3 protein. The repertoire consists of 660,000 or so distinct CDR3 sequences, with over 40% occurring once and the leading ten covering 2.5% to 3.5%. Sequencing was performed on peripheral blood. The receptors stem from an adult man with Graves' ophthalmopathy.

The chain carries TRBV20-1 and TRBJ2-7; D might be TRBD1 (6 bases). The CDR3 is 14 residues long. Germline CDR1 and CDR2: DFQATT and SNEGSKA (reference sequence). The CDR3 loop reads CSVVGASPTDTQYF. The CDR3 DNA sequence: TGCAGCGTTGTGGGGGCCAGCCCTACAGATACGCAGTACTTC.

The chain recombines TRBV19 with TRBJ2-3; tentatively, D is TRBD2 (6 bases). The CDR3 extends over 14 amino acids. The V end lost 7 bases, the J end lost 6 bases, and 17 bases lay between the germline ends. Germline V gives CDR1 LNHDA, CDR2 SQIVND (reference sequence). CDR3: CASTVVGGMDTQYF. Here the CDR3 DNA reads TGTGCCAGTACAGTTGTGGGCGGGATGGATACGCAGTATTTT.

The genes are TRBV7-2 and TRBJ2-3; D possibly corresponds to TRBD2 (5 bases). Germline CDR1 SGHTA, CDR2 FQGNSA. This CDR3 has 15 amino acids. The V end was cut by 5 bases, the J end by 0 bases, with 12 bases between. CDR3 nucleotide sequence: TGTGCCAGCAGCCCCACGCGGACTAGCACAGATACGCAGTATTTT. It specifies CASSPTRTSTDTQYF.

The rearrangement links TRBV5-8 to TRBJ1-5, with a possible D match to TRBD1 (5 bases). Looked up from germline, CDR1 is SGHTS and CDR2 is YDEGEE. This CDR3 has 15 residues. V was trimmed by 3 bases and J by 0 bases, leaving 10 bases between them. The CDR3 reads CASSSTEYSNQPQHF. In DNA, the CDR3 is TGTGCCAGCAGCTCGACAGAATATAGCAATCAGCCCCAGCATTTT.